The T cell receptor (beta chain) under discussion was sequenced for a study of blood T cell repertoires in COVID-19. On the study more broadly: From the United States, Italy and Spain came samples of acute and convalescent COVID-19. In each case, the material was cDNA or gDNA derived from T cells, B-cell-depleted T cells, or PBMCs.

The length of the CDR3 is 16 residues. V was trimmed by 5 bases and J by 5 bases, leaving 21 bases between them. Germline V lookup: CDR1 SGHTA, CDR2 FQGTGA. As processed by the authors: Reference gene primer amplification yielded estimated nucleated cell counts. Libraries were prepared by immunoSEQ multiplex PCR; TCRdb keeps only in-frame clonotypes and omits some of them. The DNA gave D and trimming, while V, J and clone size come from that table. There are around 340,000 clones in the sample; about nine tenths occur only once, and 3% to 4.5% lies in the top ten. Sequenced material: peripheral blood. The chain joins TRBV7-3 to TRBJ2-5, with D tentatively TRBD2 (7 bases). The TCR was taken from an older woman with COVID-19, enrolled during active disease. The chain's CDR3 is CASSETGGGLWETQYF. In nucleotides, the CDR3 is TGTGCCAGCAGCGAGACGGGCGGGGGCCTTTGGGAGACCCAGTACTTC.